This TCR beta chain derives from a study of T cells after yellow fever vaccination. Findings and limits, study-wide: Primary-vaccination clones mostly resurfaced post-booster (around 95% CD4, around 88% CD8). It was a weaker secondary response, yet one that peaked faster, at day 5 versus 15.

With regard to this clonotype: Its antigen is undetermined.

This CDR3 spans 15 amino acids. CDR1 is DFQATT, CDR2 SNEGSKA, per germline (reference sequence). Trimming cost V 6 bases and J 0 bases, with 15 bases left between them. MiXCR, applied by TCRdb to the 5' RACE reads, yields one record per CDR3 protein. The table includes about 160,000 distinct CDR3 sequences, 6.5% to 8.5% detected once. The TCR sequence derives from a man between 18 and 35 years old who received the YFV17D yellow fever vaccine. The sample in question was CD4+ T cells sorted from PBMCs, obtained less than 6 days after the first yellow fever vaccination. V gene TRBV20-1 combines with J gene TRBJ2-4; no clear D gene. As DNA, the CDR3 is TGCAGTGCCCTAGAGTTACTTTTAGCCAAAAACATTCAGTACTTC. Its protein is CSALELLLAKNIQYF.